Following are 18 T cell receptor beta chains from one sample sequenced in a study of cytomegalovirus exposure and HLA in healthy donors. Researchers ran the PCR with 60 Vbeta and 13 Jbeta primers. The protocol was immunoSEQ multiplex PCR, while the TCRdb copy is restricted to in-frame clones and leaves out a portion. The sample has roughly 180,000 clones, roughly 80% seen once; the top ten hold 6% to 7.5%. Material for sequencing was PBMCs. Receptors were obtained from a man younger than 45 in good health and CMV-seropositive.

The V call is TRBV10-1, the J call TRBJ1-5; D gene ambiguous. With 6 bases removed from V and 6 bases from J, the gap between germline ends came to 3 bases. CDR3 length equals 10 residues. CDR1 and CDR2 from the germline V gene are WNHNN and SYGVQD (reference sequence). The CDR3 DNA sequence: TGCGCCAGCAGCGGTCAGCCCCAGCATTTT. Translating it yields CASSGQPQHF.

CDR3 sequence (DNA): TGTGCCAGTAGTATTAACAGGGAGGGGAATCAGCCCCAGCATTTT. Its protein product is CASSINREGNQPQHF. The chain combines TRBV19 with TRBJ1-5, with D maybe TRBD1 (6 bases). The CDR3 has 15 residues. The V and J ends lost 3 bases and 4 bases respectively, with 13 bases between them. The V gene's germline CDR1 is LNHDA and CDR2 SQIVND (reference sequence).

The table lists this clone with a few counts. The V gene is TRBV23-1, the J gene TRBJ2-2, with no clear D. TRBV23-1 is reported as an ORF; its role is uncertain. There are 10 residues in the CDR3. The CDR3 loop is CGGNTGELFF. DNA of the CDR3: TGCGGCGGAAACACCGGGGAGCTGTTTTTT.

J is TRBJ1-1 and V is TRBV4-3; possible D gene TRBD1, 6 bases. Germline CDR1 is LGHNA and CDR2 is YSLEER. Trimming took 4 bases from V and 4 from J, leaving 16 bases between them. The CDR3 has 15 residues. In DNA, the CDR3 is TGCGCCAGCAGCCGCCCGGGACACTCGGGCACTGAAGCTTTCTTT. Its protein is CASSRPGHSGTEAFF.

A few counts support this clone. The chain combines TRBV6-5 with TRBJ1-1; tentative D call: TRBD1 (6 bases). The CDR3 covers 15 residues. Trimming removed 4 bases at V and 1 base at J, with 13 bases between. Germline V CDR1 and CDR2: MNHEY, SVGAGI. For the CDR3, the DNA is TGTGCCAGCAGTTCCCAGGGGTCCCCGAACACTGAAGCTTTCTTT. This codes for CASSSQGSPNTEAFF.

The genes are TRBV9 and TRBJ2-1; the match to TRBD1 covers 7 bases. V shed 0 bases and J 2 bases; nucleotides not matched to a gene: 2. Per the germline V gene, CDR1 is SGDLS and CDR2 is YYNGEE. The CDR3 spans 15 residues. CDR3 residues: CASSVVQGTYNEQFF. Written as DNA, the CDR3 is TGTGCCAGCAGCGTAGTACAGGGGACCTACAATGAGCAGTTCTTC.

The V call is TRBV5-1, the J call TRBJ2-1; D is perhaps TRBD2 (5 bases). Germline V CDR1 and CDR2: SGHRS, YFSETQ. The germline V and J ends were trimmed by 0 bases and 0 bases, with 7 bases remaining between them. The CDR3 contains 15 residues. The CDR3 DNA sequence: TGCGCCAGCAGCTTGGCGGGGAGCTCCTACAATGAGCAGTTCTTC. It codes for CASSLAGSSYNEQFF.

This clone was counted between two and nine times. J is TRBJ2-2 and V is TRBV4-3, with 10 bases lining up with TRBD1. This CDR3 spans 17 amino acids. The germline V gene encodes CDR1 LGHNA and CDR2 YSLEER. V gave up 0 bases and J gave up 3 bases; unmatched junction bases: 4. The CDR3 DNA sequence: TGCGCCAGCAGCCAAGACGTCGGGACAGGGGACACCGGGGAGCTGTTTTTT. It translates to CASSQDVGTGDTGELFF.

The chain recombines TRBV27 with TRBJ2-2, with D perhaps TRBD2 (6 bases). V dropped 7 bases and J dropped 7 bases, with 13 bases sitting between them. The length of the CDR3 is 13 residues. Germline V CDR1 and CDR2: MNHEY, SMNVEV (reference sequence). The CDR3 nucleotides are TGTGCCAGCAATAATACGGGGGTCGGGGAGCTGTTTTTT. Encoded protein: CASNNTGVGELFF.

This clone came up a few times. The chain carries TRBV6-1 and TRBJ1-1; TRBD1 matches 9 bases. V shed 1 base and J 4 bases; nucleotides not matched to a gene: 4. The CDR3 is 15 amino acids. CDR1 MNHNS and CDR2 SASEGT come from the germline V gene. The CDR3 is CASSEVGTGSTEAFF. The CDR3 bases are TGTGCCAGCAGTGAAGTTGGGACAGGGTCCACTGAAGCTTTCTTT.

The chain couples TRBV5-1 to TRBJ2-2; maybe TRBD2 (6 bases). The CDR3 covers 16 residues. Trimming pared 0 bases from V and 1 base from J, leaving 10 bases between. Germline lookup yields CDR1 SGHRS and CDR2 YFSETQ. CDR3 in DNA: TGCGCCAGCAGCTTGGGCGTAGCGGTGAACACCGGGGAGCTGTTTTTT. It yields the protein CASSLGVAVNTGELFF.

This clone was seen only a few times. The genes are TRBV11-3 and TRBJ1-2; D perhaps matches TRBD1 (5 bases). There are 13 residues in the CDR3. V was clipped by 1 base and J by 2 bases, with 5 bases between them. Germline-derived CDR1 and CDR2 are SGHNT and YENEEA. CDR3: CASSLGQNYGYTF. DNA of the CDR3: TGTGCCAGCAGCTTAGGACAGAACTATGGCTACACCTTC.

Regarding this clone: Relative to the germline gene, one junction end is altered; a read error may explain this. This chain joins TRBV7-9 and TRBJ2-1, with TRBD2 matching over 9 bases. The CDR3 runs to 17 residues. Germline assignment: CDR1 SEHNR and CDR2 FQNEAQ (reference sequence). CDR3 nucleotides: TGTTCCAGCAGCTTATCTTTCCTAGCGGGAAGCTACAATGAGCAGTTCTTC. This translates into CSSSLSFLAGSYNEQFF.

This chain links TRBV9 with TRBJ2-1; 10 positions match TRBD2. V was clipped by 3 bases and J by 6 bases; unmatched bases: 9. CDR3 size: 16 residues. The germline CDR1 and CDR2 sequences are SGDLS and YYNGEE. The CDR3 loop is CASSDNLAGVLNEQFF. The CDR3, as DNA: TGTGCCAGCAGCGACAATCTAGCGGGGGTACTCAATGAGCAGTTCTTC.

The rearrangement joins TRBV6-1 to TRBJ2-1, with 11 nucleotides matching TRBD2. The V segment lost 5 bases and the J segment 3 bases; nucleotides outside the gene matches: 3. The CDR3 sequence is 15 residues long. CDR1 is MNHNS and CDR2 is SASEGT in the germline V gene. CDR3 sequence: CASSPSGGIYNEQFF. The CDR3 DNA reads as TGTGCCAGCAGTCCTAGCGGGGGGATCTACAATGAGCAGTTCTTC.

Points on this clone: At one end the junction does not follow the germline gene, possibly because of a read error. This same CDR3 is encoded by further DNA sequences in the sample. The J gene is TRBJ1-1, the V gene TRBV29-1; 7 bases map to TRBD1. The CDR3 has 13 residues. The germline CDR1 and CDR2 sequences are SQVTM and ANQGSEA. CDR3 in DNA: TGCAGCGGGGACAGACTTGGGAACACTGAGGCTTTCTTT. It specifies CSGDRLGNTEAFF.

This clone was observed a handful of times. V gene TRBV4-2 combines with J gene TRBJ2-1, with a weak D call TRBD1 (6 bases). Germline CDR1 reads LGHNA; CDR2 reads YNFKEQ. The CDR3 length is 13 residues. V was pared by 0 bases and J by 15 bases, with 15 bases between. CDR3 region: CASSQDLLGQRFF. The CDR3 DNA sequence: TGTGCCAGCAGCCAAGATCTTCTTGGACAGCGGTTCTTC.

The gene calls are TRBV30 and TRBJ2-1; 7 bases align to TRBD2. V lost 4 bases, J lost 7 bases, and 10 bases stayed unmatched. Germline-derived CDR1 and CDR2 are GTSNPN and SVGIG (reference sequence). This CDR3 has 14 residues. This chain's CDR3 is CAWNGLAEDNEQFF. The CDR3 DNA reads TGTGCCTGGAATGGTCTAGCGGAAGATAATGAGCAGTTCTTC.